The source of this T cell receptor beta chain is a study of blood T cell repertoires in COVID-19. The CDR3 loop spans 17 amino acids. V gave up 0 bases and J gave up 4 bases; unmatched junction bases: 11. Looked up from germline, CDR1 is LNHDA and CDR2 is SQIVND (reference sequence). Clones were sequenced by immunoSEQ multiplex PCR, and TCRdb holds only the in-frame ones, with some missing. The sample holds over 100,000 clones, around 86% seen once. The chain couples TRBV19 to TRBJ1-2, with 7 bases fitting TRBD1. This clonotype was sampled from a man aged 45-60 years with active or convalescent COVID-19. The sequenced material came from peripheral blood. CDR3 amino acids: CASSIDLRQGQFYGYTF. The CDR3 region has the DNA TGTGCCAGTAGTATAGACCTCCGACAGGGACAATTCTATGGCTACACCTTC.